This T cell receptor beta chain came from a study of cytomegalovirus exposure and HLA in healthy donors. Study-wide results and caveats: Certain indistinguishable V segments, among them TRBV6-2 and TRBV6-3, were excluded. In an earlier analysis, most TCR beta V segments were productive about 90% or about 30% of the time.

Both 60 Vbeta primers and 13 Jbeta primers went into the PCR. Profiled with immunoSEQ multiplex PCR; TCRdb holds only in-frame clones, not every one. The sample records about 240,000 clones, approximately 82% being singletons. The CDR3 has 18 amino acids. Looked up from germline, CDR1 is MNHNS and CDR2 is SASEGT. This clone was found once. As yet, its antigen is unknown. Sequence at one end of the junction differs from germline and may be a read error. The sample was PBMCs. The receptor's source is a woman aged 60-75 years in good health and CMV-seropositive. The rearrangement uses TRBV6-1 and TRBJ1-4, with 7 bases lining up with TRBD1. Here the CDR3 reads CASSVLPQGMVANEKLLF. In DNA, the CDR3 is TGTGCCAGCAGTGTCCTACCACAGGGGATGGTGGCTAATGAAAAACTGCTTTTT.